This is a list of T cell receptor beta chains from one sample in a study of T-cell reconstitution after alpha-beta-depleted transplantation in children. TCRdb re-derived calls from the PCR reads in MiXCR, one entry per CDR3 protein. Here the sample spans 250,000 to 350,000 distinct CDR3 sequences, 9.9% being singletons. The sample was PBMCs from the stem cell graft donor, taken from the stem cell graft. Source of these receptors: a human donor who donated a stem cell graft to a child with SCID. The CDR3 runs from the conserved cysteine through the conserved F or W. Each record gives: J gene, clone size, D gene, V gene, CDR3 protein, CDR3 DNA. A D gene is named only where the DNA matches it firmly. Not every row has a clone size; where given, it reads once, few, many or a size class.

>TRBJ2-4|many|.|TRBV12-3/TRBV12-4
CASSYFSSAGGSGIQYF
TGTGCCAGCAGTTATTTTTCTTCGGCCGGTGGTTCTGGCATTCAGTACTTC
>TRBJ1-3|few|.|TRBV10-2
CASSVAGSGNTIYF
TGCGCCAGCAGTGTTGCCGGCTCTGGAAACACCATATATTTT
>TRBJ2-3|few|.|TRBV6-5
CASSYSPGVGTDTQYF
TGTGCCAGCAGTTACTCGCCGGGGGTTGGTACAGATACGCAGTATTTT
>TRBJ2-1|many|.|TRBV27
CASSLSGGLFNEQFF
TGTGCCAGCAGTTTATCAGGGGGTCTTTTCAATGAGCAGTTCTTC
>TRBJ1-2|.|.|TRBV20-1
CSARVAPPQIGRYTF
TGCAGTGCTAGAGTGGCGCCACCGCAAATAGGGCGCTACACCTTC
>TRBJ2-3|.|TRBD1|TRBV14
CASSQITGGRTDTQYF
TGTGCCAGCAGCCAAATCACAGGGGGAAGGACAGATACGCAGTATTTT
>TRBJ2-5|.|.|TRBV11-1
CASSYRVGNLQETQYF
TGTGCCAGCAGTTACAGGGTGGGGAACTTGCAAGAGACCCAGTACTTC
>TRBJ1-2|few|TRBD1|TRBV12-3/TRBV12-4
CASSLGTARNYGYTF
TGTGCCAGCAGTCTCGGGACAGCAAGAAACTATGGCTACACCTTC
>TRBJ2-3|.|TRBD2|TRBV6-4
CASSPGTSGGTDTQYF
TGTGCCAGCAGTCCCGGGACTAGCGGGGGAACAGATACGCAGTATTTT
>TRBJ1-2|few|TRBD1|TRBV15
CATSRDLLVYSDREEGYTF
TGTGCCACCAGCAGAGATTTACTAGTATACTCGGACAGGGAGGAAGGCTACACCTTC
>TRBJ2-3|few|.|TRBV3-1
CASSQLVTWTDTQYF
TGTGCCAGCAGCCAACTGGTGACTTGGACAGATACGCAGTATTTT
>TRBJ1-2|few|TRBD1|TRBV18
CASSPSWDRIYGYTF
TGTGCCAGCTCACCAAGTTGGGACAGAATCTATGGCTACACCTTC